The clone carrying this T cell receptor (beta chain) was observed many times. The data originate from a study of blood T cell repertoires in COVID-19. The CDR3 length is 13 residues. J gave up 7 bases and V 10 bases, and 10 bases lay outside the gene matches. In germline, CDR1 is SEHNR, CDR2 FQNEAQ (reference sequence). In the authors' workflow: Reference gene primers were amplified, and this amplification served to estimate nucleated cell counts. Repertoires were generated with immunoSEQ multiplex PCR, while TCRdb's copy carries only in-frame clones and drops some. Clone size and V and J calls were adopted from that table, with D and trimming inferred from the DNA. The profile covers approximately 97,000 clones, with roughly 80% appearing a single time and about 4.2% taken by the ten largest.

This chain joins TRBV7-9 and TRBJ2-7; TRBD2 matches 10 bases. The sequencing input was peripheral blood. This sequence originates from a man aged 55 to 70 with acute or convalescent COVID-19. CDR3 protein: CATQRGGMVEQYF. The DNA for the CDR3 is TGTGCCACCCAGCGGGGGGGCATGGTTGAGCAGTACTTC.